These 17 T cell receptor beta chains came from one sample sequenced in a study of T cells after posttransplantation cyclophosphamide. Clones were read by immunoSEQ multiplex PCR, and TCRdb kept only the in-frame ones, dropping some. Listed for the sample are around 12,000 clones, none seen a single time. A marrow graft followed busulfan-fludarabine conditioning, with cyclophosphamide on days +3 and +4. The sequences come from PBMCs, collected after allogeneic stem cell transplant with posttransplant cyclophosphamide. These receptors were collected from a female patient aged 35 to 55 who received an allogeneic stem cell transplant from an unrelated donor, was CMV-positive, and had acute GVHD only. A share of the T cells may be of graft donor origin.

The table lists this clone with many counts. V is TRBV4-1 and J is TRBJ1-6; no definite D call. Deletions cut 4 bases from V and 6 bases from J, with 7 bases between. Germline CDR1 reads MGHRA; CDR2 reads YSYEKL. The CDR3 length is 13 residues. The CDR3 protein is CASSLDSNSPLHF. CDR3 coding DNA: TGCGCCAGCAGCCTGGACTCTAATTCACCCCTCCACTTT.

This clone was recorded at least ten times. The chain is built from TRBV2 and TRBJ2-7; TRBD2 matches at 8 bases. The CDR3 consists of 14 residues. The V gene end was trimmed by 6 bases and the J gene end by 0 bases; junction bases not matched to a gene: 4. CDR1 is SNHLY and CDR2 is FYNNEI in the germline V gene. CDR3 DNA sequence: TGTGCCAGCAGGTATGCGGGAGGCTCCTACGAGCAGTACTTC. Translating it yields CASRYAGGSYEQYF.

This clone was counted ten times or more. The chain carries TRBV4-1 and TRBJ2-7, with D tentatively TRBD2 (6 bases). V was clipped by 4 bases and J by 6 bases, with 16 bases between them. The CDR3 length is 14 residues. Germline V CDR1 and CDR2: MGHRA, YSYEKL. In DNA, the CDR3 is TGCGCCAGCAGCCTTGGGAGGACTTTGGGCGAGCAGTACTTC. It specifies CASSLGRTLGEQYF.

J is TRBJ1-5 and V is TRBV7-2; D perhaps matches TRBD1 (6 bases). Germline V gene sequence: CDR1 SGHTA, CDR2 FQGNSA. Trimming stripped 2 bases from V and 3 bases from J, with 11 bases between. This CDR3 has 15 amino acids. CDR3 DNA: TGTGCCAGCAGCTTAATCAGGGACATCAATCAGCCCCAGCATTTT. Protein sequence: CASSLIRDINQPQHF. The whole variable domain, remainder taken from reference TRBV7-2 and TRBJ1-5, is GAGVSQSPSNKVTEKGKDVELRCDPISGHTALYWYRQSLGQGLEFLIYFQGNSAPDKSGLPSDRFSAERTGGSVSTLTIQRTQQEDSAVYLCASSLIRDINQPQHFGDGTRLSIL.

This clone came up many times. The J gene is TRBJ2-7, the V gene TRBV7-7; 7 bases match TRBD1. V shed 5 bases and J 6 bases; nucleotides not matched to a gene: 10. CDR1 is SSHAT and CDR2 is FNYEAQ in the germline V gene (reference sequence). This CDR3 is 14 amino acids long. The CDR3: CASSLDRDHLEQYF. Written as DNA, the CDR3 is TGTGCCAGCAGCCTCGACAGGGATCATCTCGAGCAGTACTTC.

This clone was picked up a small number of times. V is TRBV27 and J is TRBJ1-5, with 7 bases fitting TRBD1. The CDR3 length is 15 residues. The germline V gene encodes CDR1 MNHEY and CDR2 SMNVEV (reference sequence). Germline trimming cut 6 bases from V and 3 bases from J; bases unmatched to any gene: 8. The CDR3 protein is CASSTRDSLNQPQHF. The CDR3, as DNA: TGTGCCAGCAGCACCCGGGACAGCCTCAATCAGCCCCAGCATTTT.

This clone was seen more than once but under ten times. The J gene is TRBJ2-5, the V gene TRBV25-1, with D perhaps matching TRBD1 (5 bases). V lost 0 bases, J lost 4 bases, and 15 bases lay in between. CDR1 is MGHDK, CDR2 SYGVNS, per germline. CDR3 length: 16 residues. CDR3 region: CASSEYSLDSRETQYF. DNA of the CDR3: TGTGCCAGCAGTGAATATTCCCTCGACAGCCGAGAGACCCAGTACTTC.

This clone has just a few counts. The junction differs from germline at one of its ends, possibly a read error. This chain uses TRBV9 with TRBJ2-1; a weak D match, TRBD2 (6 bases). The CDR3 totals 14 residues. Germline values: CDR1 SGDLS, CDR2 YYNGEE. In DNA, the CDR3 is TGTGCCAGCAGCGTAGAGGAATATTGGCGGGGCGTGCTCTTC. Amino acid sequence: CASSVEEYWRGVLF. Full variable domain (outside the CDR3, taken from reference TRBV9 and TRBJ2-1): DSGVTQTPKHLITATGQRVTLRCSPRSGDLSVYWYQQSLDQGLQFLIQYYNGEERAKGNILERFSAQQFPDLHSELNLSSLELGDSALYFCASSVEEYWRGVLFGPGTRLTVL.

This clone came up many times. The CDR3 region is CASRTTGYSYGYTF. The CDR3 nucleotides are TGTGCCAGTAGGACGACAGGGTACAGCTATGGCTACACCTTC. The V gene is TRBV19, the J gene TRBJ1-2, with 7 positions matching TRBD1. The CDR3 runs 14 residues. Germline CDR1 is LNHDA and CDR2 is SQIVND (reference sequence). V shed 6 bases and J 4 bases; nucleotides not matched to a gene: 8.

This clone was seen repeatedly, ten times or more. The chain employs TRBV4-1 and TRBJ2-7; 9 bases agree with TRBD1. V dropped 1 base and J dropped 1; count of bases not matched to a gene: 8. CDR1 and CDR2 from the germline V gene are MGHRA and YSYEKL. The CDR3 sequence is 17 residues long. DNA for the CDR3: TGCGCCAGCAGCCAAGCCCCAGGGACAGGGTCTTCCTACGAGCAGTACTTC. It specifies CASSQAPGTGSSYEQYF.

The chain combines TRBV7-7 with TRBJ2-5; 13 bases match TRBD2. The closer fit of TRBJ2-7 to the DNA end suggests the J call may be wrong. CDR1 is SSHAT and CDR2 is FNYEAQ in the germline V gene (reference sequence). The CDR3 consists of 15 residues. CDR3 DNA: TGTGCCAGCAGCATCGGACTAGCGGGAGCGGGCGAGCAGTACTTC. Translating it yields CASSIGLAGAGEQYF.

This clone has ten or more counts. The chain is built from TRBV25-1 and TRBJ2-2; TRBD2 aligns across 8 bases. V lost 3 bases, J lost 6 bases, and 12 bases stayed unmatched. Germline CDR1 and CDR2: MGHDK and SYGVNS. CDR3 length: 17 amino acids. The DNA for the CDR3 is TGTGCCAGCAGTGATGGTTTCGGGACTAGTTACGCCGGGGAGCTGTTTTTT. This gives the protein CASSDGFGTSYAGELFF.

Ten or more counts support this clone. The chain carries TRBV6-1 and TRBJ2-3; 7 bases are shared with TRBD1. CDR1 is MNHNS and CDR2 is SASEGT in the germline V gene. V was clipped by 8 bases and J by 5 bases; unmatched bases: 10. The CDR3 length is 14 residues. The CDR3 protein is CASRDRGLVDTQYF. CDR3 in DNA: TGTGCCAGCCGGGATAGGGGGCTGGTAGATACGCAGTATTTT.

This rearrangement joins TRBV5-6 to TRBJ2-1, with 7 bases aligning to TRBD2. CDR1 and CDR2 (germline): SGHDT, YYEEEE. The V segment lost 2 bases and the J segment 4 bases; nucleotides outside the gene matches: 9. CDR3 size: 16 residues. The CDR3 sequence: CASSLANSGGYNEQFF. The DNA for the CDR3 is TGTGCCAGCAGCTTAGCTAACTCCGGGGGGTACAATGAGCAGTTCTTC.

This clone has at least ten counts. The chain carries TRBV5-1 and TRBJ1-4, with 11 bases fitting TRBD1. Germline CDR1 and CDR2: SGHRS and YFSETQ. The trim removed 4 bases at V and 8 bases at J, leaving 10 bases unmatched. There are 16 residues in the CDR3. Here the CDR3 reads CASSRDGTGGDEKLFF. CDR3 bases: TGCGCCAGCAGCCGTGACGGGACAGGGGGAGACGAAAAACTGTTTTTT. Supplemented by reference TRBV5-1 and TRBJ1-4, the full variable domain reads KAGVTQTPRYLIKTRGQQVTLSCSPISGHRSVSWYQQTPGQGLQFLFEYFSETQRNKGNFPGRFSGRQFSNSRSEMNVSTLELGDSALYLCASSRDGTGGDEKLFFGSGTQLSVL.

This clone was seen a handful of times. The rearrangement uses TRBV27 and TRBJ1-5; TRBD1 is a possible D gene (6 bases). The germline V gene has CDR1 MNHEY and CDR2 SMNVEV (reference sequence). Trimming left V 4 bases short and J 7 bases short, with 14 bases between. The CDR3 runs to 14 residues. CDR3 in DNA: TGTGCCAGCAGTTGGGGCGGGGGCAGCCAGCCCCAGCATTTT. Amino acid sequence: CASSWGGGSQPQHF.

This clone was counted at least ten times. The J gene is TRBJ2-7, the V gene TRBV30; a possible D gene is TRBD1 (6 bases). CDR3 size: 18 residues. The V gene's germline CDR1 is GTSNPN and CDR2 SVGIG (reference sequence). V was clipped by 3 bases and J by 2 bases, with 26 bases between them. The CDR3 is CAWRRSRSYRVPAYEQYF. For the CDR3, the DNA is TGTGCCTGGAGACGTTCCCGAAGTTACAGGGTACCTGCCTACGAGCAGTACTTC.